The clone carrying this T cell receptor (beta chain) was counted between two and nine times. Its antigen is undetermined. This entry comes from a study of blood T cells in healthy people across ages. Regarding the study as a whole: Possibly, changes in expanded clonotypes were confounded because donor CMV status was unknown.

V shed 6 bases, J shed 12 bases, and the junction held 9 bases outside the gene matches. The CDR3 sequence is 12 residues long. Germline V gives CDR1 SGHTA, CDR2 FQGNSA. With a J-beta primer mix and a sample-barcoded 5' primer, a second PCR ran about 6 to 11 cycles. Every cDNA was tagged by a template-switch adaptor with 12 random nucleotides. TCRdb processed the 5' RACE reads anew with MiXCR; each CDR3 protein has one entry. The sample consists of around 650,000 distinct CDR3 sequences, roughly two fifths of them appearing once. The TCR was taken from an elderly man in good health. The rearrangement joins TRBV7-2 to TRBJ2-5; 8 bases match TRBD2. The source material was blood. In DNA, the CDR3 is TGTGCCAGCAGGCTTAGCGGGGTAGATGAGTACTTC. Amino acid sequence: CASRLSGVDEYF.